In its sample, the clone carrying this T cell receptor (beta chain) was seen a few times. Its specificity is not known. Every isolated RNA sample was fully reverse transcribed, so sequencing captured expressed TCRB transcripts. TCRdb's copy holds only in-frame clones and misses some; the assay was immunoSEQ multiplex PCR. The sample shows 600,000 to 750,000 clones, approximately 13% of them seen only once. In total, each donor contributed a single heparinised blood draw that averaged about 100 mL. V dropped 3 bases and J dropped 5 bases, with 14 bases sitting between them. The CDR3 covers 14 residues. Germline loops: CDR1 GTSNPN, CDR2 SVGIG (reference sequence). These data belong to a study of beta chain features in type 1 diabetes. Study background: The number of sorted cells examined across all samples was 107,917,701.

The study, taken as a whole, reports: cDNA-based reads could over-represent cells with high TCR expression. More deletions and fewer insertions at VDJ junctions were seen in type 1 diabetes patients. Patients with Type 1 diabetes showed moderately but significantly shorter TCRB CDR3s in all four CD4+ subsets.

This receptor was taken from a man aged 25-40 years with type 1 diabetes. The sequenced material came from naive CD4+ T cells from blood. The V call is TRBV30, the J call TRBJ2-1; either TRBD1 or TRBD2 may supply D (5 bases each). The CDR3, as DNA: TGTGCCTGGAGCCGCGGACGAGGGGACAATGAGCAGTTCTTC. Amino acid sequence: CAWSRGRGDNEQFF.